This T cell receptor beta chain was recovered during a study of response to subunit inactivated influenza vaccine. This CDR3 has 15 residues. With 2 bases removed from V and 5 bases from J, the gap between germline ends came to 12 bases. Germline lookup yields CDR1 SGHDN and CDR2 FVKESK. MiXCR, run by TCRdb on the RT-PCR reads, gives a single entry per CDR3 protein. Of about 620,000 distinct CDR3 sequences listed, 12% were seen once; the top ten hold 10%. The receptor comes from a man in his forties or fifties who received an inactivated influenza vaccine. The material was PBMCs from blood, obtained on the day of vaccination. The J gene is TRBJ2-2, the V gene TRBV14; D perhaps matches TRBD2 (6 bases). CDR3: CASSQQAGATGELFF. The CDR3 DNA sequence: TGTGCCAGCAGCCAACAAGCGGGTGCTACCGGGGAGCTGTTTTTT. The full variable domain, rest sourced from reference TRBV14 and TRBJ2-2, is EAGVTQFPSHSVIEKGQTVTLRCDPISGHDNLYWYRRVMGKEIKFLLHFVKESKQDESGMPNNRFLAERTGGTYSTLKVQPAELEDSGVYFCASSQQAGATGELFFGEGSRLTVL.